This T cell receptor (beta chain) came from a study of regulatory T cells in long-lasting Graves disease listed by TCRdb under 2021. Describing the broader study: Patients with newly diagnosed Graves' disease had been on antithyroid drugs for under 3 months. This study used TCR sequencing and RNA sequencing of peripheral blood to compare persistent Graves' disease patients against newly diagnosed Graves' disease patients. The study was registered as a clinical trial and conducted in China. A total of some 33 samples were covered by TCR sequencing, comprising approximately 13 persistent and around 20 newly diagnosed Graves' disease patients. The study at large found these results: Compared with newly diagnosed patients, persistent Graves' disease patients had lower TCR Shannon entropy and fewer highly expanded clones, which suggests clonal expansion. Sequencing and analysis were limited to the TCR beta chain. Persistent disease showed preferential use of TRBV28, TRBJ1-2 and TRBJ2-5, whereas newly diagnosed disease favored TRBV20-1 and TRBJ2-1. A larger number of public clonotypes was shared among persistent patients (about 2,700) than among newly diagnosed patients (around 880). Because the primary lesion, thyroid tissue, could not be accessed, the study looked at peripheral blood alone. As a limitation, the authors acknowledged that the small sample size may reduce accuracy.

The time point tag for this specimen amounts to: newly diagnosed GD, antithyroid drugs for less than 3 months. RNA was extracted from PBMCs in TRIzol for both TCR sequencing and RNA sequencing. The diagnosis of Graves' disease was made according to American Thyroid Association guidelines. Recruitment of patients was carried out at an endocrinology department in Xi'an, China. From each patient, roughly 9 milliliters of peripheral blood was collected into an EDTA anticoagulant tube. Ficoll Paque Plus density gradient separation was used to isolate PBMCs, and no additional T cell sorting was done. An Agilent 2100 Bioanalyzer and agarose gel were used to check RNA quality, and a NanoDrop 2000 was used to measure RNA concentration. Many counts were recorded for this clonotype. Its target antigen remains unknown. No per-base quality is available; no much larger clone lies one base away. Based on the germline V gene, the CDR1 and CDR2 sequences are MNHNS and SASEGT. There are 15 amino acids in the CDR3, from cysteine to phenylalanine inclusive. The read is trimmed to its CDR3 DNA, 45 bases read in frame from base 1. The germline V end is reduced by 6 bases and the J end by 7 bases; junction bases left unmatched: 9.

The method behind the library was multiplex PCR. Sequencing instrument: Illumina HiSeq 4000. To build TCR beta libraries, CDR3 regions were amplified by Arm-PCR using iRepertoire HTBI primers. Before sequencing, the PCR products went through gel purification. In the paper's pipeline: Gene usage analysis of CDR3 amino acid clonotypes used the roughly 62 TRBV and more than 13 TRBJ segments found across samples. Filtered high-quality paired reads were merged into contigs using COPE and FqMerger. BLAST was used to align contigs to IMGT TRBV, TRBD and TRBJ reference genes, with CDR3 defined following IMGT. Any clonotype with a frequency above 0.1% was classified as a highly expanded clone. Repertoire diversity was measured by Shannon entropy, and V-J evenness by the Gini coefficient. A clonotype was considered public if more than one individual shared it. Through fastp at Q25 and MiXCR, TCRdb rebuilt clones from the public reads, retaining in-frame beta chains. Each entry merges the rows of one CDR3 protein and shows their most common DNA and genes. V and J calls and clone size were set by TCRdb, not the authors. The sample data list 400,000 to 550,000 distinct CDR3 sequences, and over 15% of these were observed just once. Around 10% of the sample lies in the top ten.

This sample also belongs to another study, concerning T cells in Graves' hyperthyroidism and ophthalmopathy. The second source states: Stable Graves' hyperthyroidism was defined as no progression to ophthalmopathy during 18 months of follow-up. Hyperthyroidism patients were newly diagnosed, with disease duration under 2 months, and aged 18 to 65 years. Any patient with an uncontrolled infection, another autoimmune disease, pregnancy or lactation was excluded. Diagnoses were based on clinical symptoms, serum thyroxine and TRAb, thyroid ultrasound and orbital computed tomography. The first round of RT-PCR for the TCR CDR3 was performed with the HTBI primer set and the Qiagen OneStep RT-PCR kit. Blood samples also contained most of the expanded thyroid clonotypes (frequency above 0.001), which suggests that blood repertoires may reflect thyroid immune responses. A model built on a 13 V-J signature distinguished ophthalmopathy from stable hyperthyroidism, reaching about 88% sensitivity and around 81% specificity in cross-validation and 80%/75% in testing. During validation, the model predicted progression to ophthalmopathy a median of approximately 6 months ahead of onset, with 60% to 71% sensitivity and more than 72% specificity. To identify distinguishing TCR V-J signatures, a discovery cohort of 95 to 100 patients was used, comprising some 45 with Graves' ophthalmopathy and about 59 with stable Graves' hyperthyroidism. An independent validation cohort of around 19 hyperthyroidism patients and 17 patients who later progressed to ophthalmopathy tested prospective prediction of ophthalmopathy. The 100 discovery patients were divided at random into training and test sets in a 7:3 ratio. In several Graves' hyperthyroidism patients, the study also compared T-cell repertoires from thyroid tissue with T-cell repertoires from blood. Once sampling was done, hyperthyroidism patients were given methimazole at a starting dose of 30 mg daily, whereas ophthalmopathy patients were given high-dose intravenous methylprednisolone. Libraries were constructed in a second round of multiplex PCR, after which size selection and purification were performed. The libraries were sequenced on an Illumina HiSeq2000 using paired-end 100 bp reads. SOAPnuke was used to process the raw data, throwing out any read that contained adapters or uncalled bases, had a mean Phred below 15, or lacked an exact constant-primer or identifier match. COPE v1.2.5 was used to merge the high-quality paired reads, and each unique nucleotide sequence was defined as a clonotype. MiTCR v1.1 was used to align the clonotypes against IMGT TRBV, TRBD and TRBJ reference segments. Only V-J combinations with frequency above 0.0001, covering approximately 99% of repertoires, were analysed. A TCS score was defined as the ratio of F50 (clonal expansion) to E x V (chaos), with BLOSUM62-based TCRdist applied between CDR3 peptides within each V-J. Welch's t-statistics and random forest reduced roughly 540 V-J features to roughly 13, which were used in a naive Bayes classifier (R e1071). No statistical method was used to set the sample size in advance, and investigators knew the group allocation. The paper describes TCR Vbeta CDR3 sequencing of some 130 peripheral blood samples, made up of under 50 ophthalmopathy patients, around 78 hyperthyroidism patients and 17 progressor patients.

The rearrangement joined TRBV6-1 to TRBJ1-5, and TRBD1 aligns with 10 junction nucleotides. This TCR derives from a woman aged 25 to 45 with Graves disease. Donor details come from another sample of the same person, matched by shared clones. The specimen comprised peripheral blood mononuclear cells (PBMCs), sampled at new diagnosis, from a patient treated with antithyroid drugs. The encoded CDR3 is CASSGDRGLGQPQHF. The DNA is TGTGCCAGCAGCGGTGACAGGGGGCTAGGCCAGCCCCAGCATTTT.